This T cell receptor (beta chain) derives from a study of blood T cell repertoires in COVID-19. Data came from immunoSEQ multiplex PCR; TCRdb stores just in-frame clones and leaves some out. There are roughly 67,000 clones in the sample; approximately 88% occur only once, and 1.2% lies in the top ten. Germline V lookup: CDR1 SGHRS, CDR2 YFSETQ. The CDR3 consists of 16 residues. Unmatched junction bases numbered 10, after V lost 4 bases and J lost 4 bases. The receptor comes from a woman aged 60 to 75 with acute or convalescent COVID-19. The material sequenced was peripheral blood. This rearrangement joins TRBV5-1 to TRBJ2-3; 9 bases are a match to TRBD1. The CDR3 bases are TGCGCCAGCAGCGGGGGAGGGACAGGGAGCCCAGATACGCAGTATTTT. This encodes CASSGGGTGSPDTQYF.